A selection of T cell receptor beta chains follows, all from one sample in a study of a mutant IDH1 vaccine in newly diagnosed glioma. TCRdb keeps only in-frame clones here, not all; method: immunoSEQ multiplex PCR. In the table there are over 50,000 clones, 75% to 90% of which are singletons. No antigen is known for these receptors. The sample was PBMCs, taken from a glioma patient whose treatment included an IDH1 peptide vaccine. These receptors were collected from a young man with glioma. Both conserved end residues are part of each CDR3. The order of the fields is J gene, D gene, V gene, clone size, CDR3 DNA, CDR3 protein. D genes are given only for firm matches. Some rows have no size entry. The others give once, few or many, or a class for an expanded clone.

TRBJ1-5 | TRBD1 | TRBV5-1 | NA | TGCGCCAGCAGCTCTAACCGGGACAGTCATAGCAATCAGCCCCAGCATTTT | CASSSNRDSHSNQPQHF
TRBJ1-3 | NA | TRBV5-1 | NA | TGCGCCAGCAGCTTGGAAGGGGGCTCTGGAAACACCATATATTTT | CASSLEGGSGNTIYF
TRBJ1-2 | NA | TRBV25-1 | NA | TGTGCCAGCAGTGAATACTCTCAGGGCTATGGCTACACCTTC | CASSEYSQGYGYTF
TRBJ1-5 | NA | TRBV2 | NA | TGTGCCAGCAGTGTGGACGGGAATCAGCCCCAGCATTTT | CASSVDGNQPQHF
TRBJ1-5 | NA | TRBV7-2 | NA | TGTGCCAGCAGCTTATACGGAAATCAGCCCCAGCATTTT | CASSLYGNQPQHF
TRBJ2-7 | NA | TRBV7-7 | NA | TGTGCTAGCAGCTTAGGGGACCGACCAACCTACGAGCAGTACTTC | CASSLGDRPTYEQYF
TRBJ1-4 | NA | TRBV18 | NA | TGTGCCAGCGCTGAGGGAAATGAGTTGGAAAAACTGTTTTTT | CASAEGNELEKLFF
TRBJ2-7 | NA | TRBV18 | few | TGTGCCAGCTCACGGGGAGCCCTCACCTACGAGCAGTACTTC | CASSRGALTYEQYF
TRBJ1-6 | TRBD1 | TRBV30 | NA | TGTGCCTGGACGGGACAGCCTAATTCACCCCTCCACTTT | CAWTGQPNSPLHF
TRBJ2-7 | TRBD2 | TRBV6-5 | NA | TGTGCCAGCAGTCCCTTAGCGGGGAGCTCCTACGAGCAGTACTTC | CASSPLAGSSYEQYF
TRBJ2-5 | TRBD1 | TRBV5-1 | NA | TGCGCCAGCAGCTTGGAGGCCTCCGGGACAGCGACGGAAGAGACCCAGTACTTC | CASSLEASGTATEETQYF
TRBJ1-5 | NA | TRBV5-1 | NA | TGCGCCAGCAGCAATGGACAGCCGAATCAGCCCCAGCATTTT | CASSNGQPNQPQHF
TRBJ1-1 | NA | TRBV5-1 | few | TGCGCCAGCAGCTTGGAACCCACTACCACTGAAGCTTTCTTT | CASSLEPTTTEAFF
TRBJ2-4 | NA | TRBV30 | NA | TGTGCCTGGAGCCTACAGGGTGGTCTAGCCAAAAACATTCAGTACTTC | CAWSLQGGLAKNIQYF
TRBJ1-1 | TRBD1 | TRBV29-1 | NA | TGCAGCGTTGATGGGGACAGCATGAACACTGAAGCTTTCTTT | CSVDGDSMNTEAFF
TRBJ1-1 | NA | TRBV19 | few | TGTGCCACAATAAGGCCCAGGGACCTCGAAGCTTTCTTT | CATIRPRDLEAFF
TRBJ1-5 | NA | TRBV2 | NA | TGTGCCAGCAGTGTCACGGACTTCAATCAGCCCCAGCATTTT | CASSVTDFNQPQHF